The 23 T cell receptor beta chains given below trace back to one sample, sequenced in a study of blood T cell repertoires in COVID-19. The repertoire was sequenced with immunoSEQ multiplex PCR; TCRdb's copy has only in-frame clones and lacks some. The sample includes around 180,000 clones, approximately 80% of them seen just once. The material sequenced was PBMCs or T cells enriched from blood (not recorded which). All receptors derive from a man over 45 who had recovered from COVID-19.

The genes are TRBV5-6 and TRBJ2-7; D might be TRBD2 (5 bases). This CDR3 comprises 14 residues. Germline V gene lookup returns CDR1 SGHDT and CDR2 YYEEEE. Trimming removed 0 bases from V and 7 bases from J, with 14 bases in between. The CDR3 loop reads CASSLERARWEQYF. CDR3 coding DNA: TGTGCCAGCAGCTTGGAGAGGGCCCGTTGGGAGCAGTACTTC.

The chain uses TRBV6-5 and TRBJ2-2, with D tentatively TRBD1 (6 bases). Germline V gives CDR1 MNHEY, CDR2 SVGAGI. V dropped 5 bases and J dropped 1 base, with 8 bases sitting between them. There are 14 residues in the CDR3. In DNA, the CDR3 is TGTGCCAGCAGTCGACAGGTGAACACCGGGGAGCTGTTTTTT. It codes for CASSRQVNTGELFF.

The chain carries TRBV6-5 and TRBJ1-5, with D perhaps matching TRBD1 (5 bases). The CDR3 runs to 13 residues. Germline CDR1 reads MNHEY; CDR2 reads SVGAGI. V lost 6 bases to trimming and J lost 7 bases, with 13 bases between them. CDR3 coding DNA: TGTGCCAGCAGGGCTGGGTCAGGGCAGCCCCAGCATTTT. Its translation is CASRAGSGQPQHF.

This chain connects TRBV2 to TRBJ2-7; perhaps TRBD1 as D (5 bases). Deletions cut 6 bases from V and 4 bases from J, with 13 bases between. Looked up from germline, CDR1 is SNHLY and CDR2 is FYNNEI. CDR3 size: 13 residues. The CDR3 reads CASRELAGYEQYF. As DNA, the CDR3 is TGTGCCAGCAGGGAACTCGCAGGGTACGAGCAGTACTTC.

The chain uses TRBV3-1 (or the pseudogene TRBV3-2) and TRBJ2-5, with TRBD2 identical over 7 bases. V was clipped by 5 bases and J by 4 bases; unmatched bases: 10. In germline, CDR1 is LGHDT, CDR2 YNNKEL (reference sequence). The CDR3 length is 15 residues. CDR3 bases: TGTGCCAGCAGCTCAATGGGGGGGTCGAGAGAGACCCAGTACTTC. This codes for CASSSMGGSRETQYF.

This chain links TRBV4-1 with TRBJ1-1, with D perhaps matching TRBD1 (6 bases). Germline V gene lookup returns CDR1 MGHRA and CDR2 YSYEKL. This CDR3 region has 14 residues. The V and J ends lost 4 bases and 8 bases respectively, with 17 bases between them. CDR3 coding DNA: TGCGCCAGCAGCCCCTCAACGGCGCAGGGGGAAGCTTTCTTT. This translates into CASSPSTAQGEAFF.

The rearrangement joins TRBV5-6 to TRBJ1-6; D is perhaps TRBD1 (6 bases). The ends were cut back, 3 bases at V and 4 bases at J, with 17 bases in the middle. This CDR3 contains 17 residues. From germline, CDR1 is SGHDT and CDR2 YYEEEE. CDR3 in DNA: TGTGCCAGCAGCTCTCCGACAGGCTTGGGGTATAATTCACCCCTCCACTTT. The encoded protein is CASSSPTGLGYNSPLHF.

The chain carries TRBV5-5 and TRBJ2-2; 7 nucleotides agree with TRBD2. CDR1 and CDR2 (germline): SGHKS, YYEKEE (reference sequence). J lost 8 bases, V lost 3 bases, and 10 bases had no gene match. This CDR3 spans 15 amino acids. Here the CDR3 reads CASSSRTLATGELFF. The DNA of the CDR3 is TGTGCCAGCAGCTCTCGGACACTAGCGACAGGGGAGCTGTTTTTT.

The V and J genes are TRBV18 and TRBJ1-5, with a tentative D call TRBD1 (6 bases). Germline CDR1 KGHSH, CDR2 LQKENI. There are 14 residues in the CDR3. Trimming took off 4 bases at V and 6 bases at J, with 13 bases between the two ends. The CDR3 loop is CASSLQGVSQPQHF. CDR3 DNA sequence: TGTGCCAGCTCACTACAGGGAGTCAGTCAGCCCCAGCATTTT.

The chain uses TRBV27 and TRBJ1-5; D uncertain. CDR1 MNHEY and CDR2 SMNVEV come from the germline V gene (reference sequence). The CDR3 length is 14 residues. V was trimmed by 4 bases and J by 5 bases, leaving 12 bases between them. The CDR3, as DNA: TGTGCCAGCAGTTCCCGGACTGTTGATCAGCCCCAGCATTTT. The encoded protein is CASSSRTVDQPQHF.

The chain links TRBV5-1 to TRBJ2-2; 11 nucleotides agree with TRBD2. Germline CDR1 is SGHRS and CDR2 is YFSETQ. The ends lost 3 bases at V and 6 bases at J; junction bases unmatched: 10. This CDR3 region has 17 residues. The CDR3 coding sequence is TGCGCCAGCAGCTCGAGCACCCTAGCGGGGGGCGCCGGGGAGCTGTTTTTT. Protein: CASSSSTLAGGAGELFF.

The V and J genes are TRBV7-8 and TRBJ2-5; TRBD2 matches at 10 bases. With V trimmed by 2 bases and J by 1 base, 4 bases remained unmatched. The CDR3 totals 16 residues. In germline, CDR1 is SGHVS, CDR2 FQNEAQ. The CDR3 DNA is TGTGCCAGCAGCTTAAGGGCTAGCGGGGGCCAAGAGACCCAGTACTTC. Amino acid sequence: CASSLRASGGQETQYF.

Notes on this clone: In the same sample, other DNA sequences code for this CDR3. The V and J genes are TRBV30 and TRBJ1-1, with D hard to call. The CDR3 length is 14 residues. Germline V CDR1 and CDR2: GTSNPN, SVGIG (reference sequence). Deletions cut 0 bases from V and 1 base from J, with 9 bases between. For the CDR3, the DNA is TGTGCCTGGAGTGTACTCACAGAGAACACTGAAGCTTTCTTT. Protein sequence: CAWSVLTENTEAFF.

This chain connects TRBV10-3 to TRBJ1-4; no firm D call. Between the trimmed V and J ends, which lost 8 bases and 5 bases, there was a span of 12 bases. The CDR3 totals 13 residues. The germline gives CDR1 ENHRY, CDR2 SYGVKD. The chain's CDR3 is CAISSTVNEKLFF. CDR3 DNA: TGTGCCATCTCTAGTACCGTGAATGAAAAACTGTTTTTT.

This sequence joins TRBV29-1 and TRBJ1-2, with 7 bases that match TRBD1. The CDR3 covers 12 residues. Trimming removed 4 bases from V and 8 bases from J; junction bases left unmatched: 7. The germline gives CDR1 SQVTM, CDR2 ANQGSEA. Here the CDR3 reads CSVAGRGKGYTF. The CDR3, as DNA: TGCAGCGTTGCGGGCAGGGGGAAAGGCTACACCTTC.

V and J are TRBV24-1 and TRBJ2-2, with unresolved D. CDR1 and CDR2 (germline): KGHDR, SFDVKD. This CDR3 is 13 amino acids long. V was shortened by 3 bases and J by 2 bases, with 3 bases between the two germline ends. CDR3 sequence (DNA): TGTGCCACCAGTGATACAAACACCGGGGAGCTGTTTTTT. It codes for CATSDTNTGELFF.

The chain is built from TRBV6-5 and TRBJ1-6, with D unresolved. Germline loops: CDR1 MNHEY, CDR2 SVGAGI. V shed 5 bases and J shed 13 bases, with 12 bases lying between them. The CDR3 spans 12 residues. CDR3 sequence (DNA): TGTGCCAGCAGTAAACGGGGATACCCCCTCCACTTT. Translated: CASSKRGYPLHF.

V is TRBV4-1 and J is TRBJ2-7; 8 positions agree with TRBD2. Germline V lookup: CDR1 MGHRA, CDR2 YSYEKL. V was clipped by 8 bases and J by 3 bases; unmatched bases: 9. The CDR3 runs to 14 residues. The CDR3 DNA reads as TGCGCCAGCCAGAGAATAGCGGGGTTCTACGAGCAGTACTTC. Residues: CASQRIAGFYEQYF.

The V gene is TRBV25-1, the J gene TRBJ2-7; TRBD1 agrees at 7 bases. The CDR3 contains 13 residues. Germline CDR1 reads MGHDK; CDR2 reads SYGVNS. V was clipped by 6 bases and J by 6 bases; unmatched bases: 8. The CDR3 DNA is TGTGCCAGCAGCTCCGGGACAGCCACCGAGCAGTACTTC. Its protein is CASSSGTATEQYF.

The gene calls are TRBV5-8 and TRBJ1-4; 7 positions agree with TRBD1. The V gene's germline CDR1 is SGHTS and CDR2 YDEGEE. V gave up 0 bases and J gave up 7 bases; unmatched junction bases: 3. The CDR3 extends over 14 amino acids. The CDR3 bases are TGTGCCAGCAGCTTGGGACAGGGACTTGAAAAACTGTTTTTT. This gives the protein CASSLGQGLEKLFF.

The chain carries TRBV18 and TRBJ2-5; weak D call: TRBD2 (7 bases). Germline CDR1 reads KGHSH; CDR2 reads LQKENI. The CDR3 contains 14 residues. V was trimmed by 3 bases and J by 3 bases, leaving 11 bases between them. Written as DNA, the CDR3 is TGTGCCAGCTCACCGGGGAGGGGGAAAGAGACCCAGTACTTC. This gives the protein CASSPGRGKETQYF.

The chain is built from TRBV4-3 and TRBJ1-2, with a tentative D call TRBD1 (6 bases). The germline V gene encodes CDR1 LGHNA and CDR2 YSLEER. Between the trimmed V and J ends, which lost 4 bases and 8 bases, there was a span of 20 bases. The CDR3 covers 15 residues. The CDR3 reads CASSPRTDGLTGYTF. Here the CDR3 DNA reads TGCGCCAGCAGCCCTAGGACAGACGGGCTGACCGGCTACACCTTC.

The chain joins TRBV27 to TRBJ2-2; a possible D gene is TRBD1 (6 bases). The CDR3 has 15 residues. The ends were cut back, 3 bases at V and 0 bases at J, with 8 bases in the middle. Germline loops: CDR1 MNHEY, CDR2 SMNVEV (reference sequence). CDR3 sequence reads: CASSFGTTNTGELFF. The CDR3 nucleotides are TGTGCCAGCAGTTTCGGGACAACGAACACCGGGGAGCTGTTTTTT.